This paragraph covers one T cell receptor beta chain sequence. What it recognizes is unknown. This sample stems from a study of T cell responses to AZD1222 COVID-19 vaccine. Points from the study as a whole: Spike-specific TCR breadth and depth rose after two AZD1222 doses.

This table comes from immunoSEQ multiplex PCR, and its TCRdb copy is limited to in-frame clones, with some not included. The data show about 120,000 clones, with roughly nine tenths seen just once and roughly 2.7% held by the top ten. The TCR originated in an adult who received the AZD1222 COVID-19 vaccine. The sample was peripheral blood, taken 28 days after the second AZD1222 dose.

The CDR3 sequence: CSAGITVTGYTF. The CDR3 coding sequence is TGCAGCGCTGGGATAACCGTGACAGGCTACACCTTC. The V gene is TRBV29-1, the J gene TRBJ1-2; D remains ambiguous. Trimming left V 7 bases short and J 8 bases short, with 17 bases between. The V gene's germline CDR1 is SQVTM and CDR2 ANQGSEA. This CDR3 has 12 residues.